The 2 T cell receptor beta chains below all came from one sample that was sequenced in a study of shared clonotypes between healthy human individuals. The repertoire was sequenced with immunoSEQ multiplex PCR; TCRdb's copy has only in-frame clones and lacks some. The sample consists of about 490,000 clones, roughly 80% of them appearing once. Sequencing input: PBMCs. The receptors originated from a woman aged 40 to 50 in good health. Some clones in this sample may be carry-over from other donors' samples.

Ten or more counts support this clone. The chain links TRBV6-4 to TRBJ2-1; D assignment may be TRBD1 or TRBD2 (6 bases each). The CDR3 extends over 14 amino acids. V shed 2 bases and J shed 7 bases, with 12 bases lying between them. The germline CDR1 and CDR2 sequences are MRHNA and SNTAGT. CDR3 region: CASSDGGGGNEQFF. CDR3 DNA sequence: TGTGCCAGCAGTGACGGGGGCGGAGGGAATGAGCAGTTCTTC.

The chain couples TRBV11-2 to TRBJ2-1, with a tentative D call TRBD2 (7 bases). The CDR3 totals 14 residues. Deletions cut 5 bases from V and 8 bases from J, with 16 bases between. Looked up from germline, CDR1 is SGHAT and CDR2 is FQNNGV. The CDR3 spells CASSPSWGGYEQFF. In DNA form, the CDR3 reads TGTGCCAGCAGCCCCTCGTGGGGGGGCTATGAGCAGTTCTTC.